The 28 T cell receptor beta chains presented below share a single source sample, sequenced in a study of blood T cells in healthy people across ages (dated by TCRdb to 2014 to 2015). The library was generated by 5' RACE. Sequencing was carried out with an Illumina HiSeq 2500. A second PCR of roughly 6 to 11 cycles was run with a J-beta primer mix and a sample-barcoded 5' primer. TCRdb took the public reads, trimmed them with fastp at Q25, ran MiXCR for clone calling and kept in-frame beta chains. All rows with the same CDR3 protein become a single entry with the most common DNA and genes. In all, the sample holds roughly 800,000 distinct CDR3 sequences, and roughly 40% of those were seen once. Of the sample, approximately 12% is held by the ten largest clones. Source material: blood. These receptors were taken from a man between 18 and 29 years old in good health.

This clonotype was observed a handful of times. The chain is built from TRBV27 and TRBJ2-7; D may be TRBD1 or TRBD2 (7 bases each). The CDR3 sequence is 12 residues long. V gave up 5 bases and J gave up 7 bases, with 12 bases separating them. Germline V CDR1 and CDR2: MNHEY, SMNVEV (reference sequence). The CDR3: CASSVQGGEQYF. In nucleotides, the CDR3 is TGTGCCAGCAGTGTCCAGGGGGGGGAGCAGTACTTC.

This clonotype appeared a few times. The chain is built from TRBV7-2 and TRBJ1-2; D unclear. The CDR3 has 14 amino acids. In germline, CDR1 is SGHTA, CDR2 FQGNSA. The ends were cut back, 2 bases at V and 7 bases at J, with 14 bases in the middle. The CDR3 spells CASSLSLPSGGYTF. The CDR3 DNA sequence: TGTGCCAGCAGCTTAAGTCTACCTTCGGGTGGCTACACCTTC.

In its sample, this clonotype was seen many times. DNA of the CDR3: TGTGCCAGCAGCTTAAACAGGGGAGGCTACGAGCAGTACTTC. Translated, it gives CASSLNRGGYEQYF. This rearrangement joins TRBV7-2 to TRBJ2-7, with TRBD1 as a possible D gene (7 bases). Between the trimmed V and J ends, which lost 2 bases and 3 bases, there was a span of 11 bases. Looked up from germline, CDR1 is SGHTA and CDR2 is FQGNSA. This CDR3 spans 14 amino acids.

This clonotype was counted a few times. This chain uses TRBV30 with TRBJ2-5; D possibly corresponds to TRBD2 (6 bases). CDR1 is GTSNPN, CDR2 SVGIG, per germline (reference sequence). Deletions cut 8 bases from V and 6 bases from J, with 16 bases between. The CDR3 consists of 12 residues. CDR3 protein: CAGGNYEKTQYF. DNA of the CDR3: TGTGCCGGGGGGAACTACGAAAAGACCCAGTACTTC.

The V call is TRBV28, the J call TRBJ2-5; D is possibly TRBD1 or TRBD2 (5 bases each). This CDR3 comprises 15 residues. The germline V gene has CDR1 MDHEN and CDR2 SYDVKM. V lost 8 bases and J 5 bases, leaving 21 bases between the germline ends. The CDR3 sequence: CASVREGSRSETQYF. The CDR3 bases are TGTGCCAGCGTACGTGAGGGGTCTAGGTCCGAGACCCAGTACTTC.

Notes on this clonotype: This may be a read error: a much more frequent sequence differs by one nucleotide. The V call is TRBV5-5, the J call TRBJ2-7; 9 nucleotides line up with TRBD2. After removal of 4 bases from V and 7 bases from J, the junction contained 12 bases not matched to a gene. This CDR3 has 15 amino acids. Germline CDR1 SGHKS, CDR2 YYEKEE (reference sequence). CDR3 protein: CASSPLAGGGNEQYF. In DNA, the CDR3 is TGTGCCAGCAGCCCCCTGGCGGGGGGGGGAAATGAGCAGTACTTC.

The chain has TRBV25-1 and TRBJ1-5; D ambiguous. V lost 7 bases and J 1 base, leaving 5 bases between the germline ends. The CDR3 extends over 12 amino acids. Looked up from germline, CDR1 is MGHDK and CDR2 is SYGVNS. The CDR3 DNA reads TGTGCCAGCATCGAGAGCAATCAGCCCCAGCATTTT. This gives the protein CASIESNQPQHF.

V usage is TRBV7-2 and J usage is TRBJ2-3; tentatively, D is TRBD2 (6 bases). The V end lost 2 bases, the J end lost 7 bases, and 16 bases lay between the germline ends. This CDR3 is 15 amino acids long. Germline assignment: CDR1 SGHTA and CDR2 FQGNSA. DNA of the CDR3: TGTGCCAGCAGCTTAACTAACCTAGCGAGATATACGCAGTATTTT. Its translation is CASSLTNLARYTQYF.

In its sample, this clonotype was seen a few times. V usage is TRBV20-1 and J usage is TRBJ2-5, with D perhaps matching TRBD2 (6 bases). The germline V gene encodes CDR1 DFQATT and CDR2 SNEGSKA (reference sequence). The CDR3 contains 12 residues. The germline V and J ends were trimmed by 4 bases and 11 bases, with 17 bases remaining between them. The DNA for the CDR3 is TGCAGTGCTATGGCGGGGTTAAATGAGCAGTACTTC. This translates into CSAMAGLNEQYF.

There are a few counts of this clonotype. The chain links TRBV5-1 to TRBJ1-1; TRBD1 aligns across 7 bases. This CDR3 comprises 15 residues. The ends lost 4 bases at V and 1 base at J; junction bases unmatched: 7. The germline gives CDR1 SGHRS, CDR2 YFSETQ. The CDR3 DNA follows: TGCGCCAGCAGCGTGTCGGGACAGAAGAACACTGAAGCTTTCTTT. Protein: CASSVSGQKNTEAFF.

The V call is TRBV5-4, the J call TRBJ2-5; D remains ambiguous. CDR1 and CDR2 from the germline V gene are SGHNT and YYREEE (reference sequence). Trimming pared 2 bases from V and 0 bases from J, leaving 11 bases between. There are 15 residues in the CDR3. CDR3 in DNA: TGTGCCAGCAGCTTTGGTCTAGAGAACCAAGAGACCCAGTACTTC. This sequence encodes CASSFGLENQETQYF.

The V call is TRBV12-3 or TRBV12-4, the J call TRBJ2-3; possibly TRBD2 for D (6 bases). The ends were cut back, 6 bases at V and 5 bases at J, with 15 bases in the middle. The CDR3 is 14 amino acids. Here the CDR3 DNA reads TGTGCCAGCAGCCAGACTAGTCAGATAGATACGCAGTATTTT. Protein product: CASSQTSQIDTQYF.

Many counts were recorded for this clonotype. The chain carries TRBV4-2 and TRBJ1-2; 9 positions match TRBD1. CDR3 length: 14 amino acids. Trimming took 0 bases from V and 6 from J; bases not matched to a gene: 2. Germline assignment: CDR1 LGHNA and CDR2 YNFKEQ. Here the CDR3 DNA reads TGTGCCAGCAGCCAAGATAGGGACAGGGATGGCTACACCTTC. It codes for CASSQDRDRDGYTF.

The chain is built from TRBV18 and TRBJ2-2, with 7 positions matching TRBD1. With 3 bases clipped from V and 6 bases from J, the junction kept 16 bases outside the gene matches. Looked up from germline, CDR1 is KGHSH and CDR2 is LQKENI. The CDR3 sequence is 18 residues long. The CDR3, as DNA: TGTGCCAGCTCACCGACAGGGATCGAGCTTGTCGGTGCCGGGGAGCTGTTTTTT. This translates into CASSPTGIELVGAGELFF.

With respect to this clonotype: This CDR3 fails to terminate in the conserved phenylalanine or tryptophan, so it likely reflects a read error. V usage is TRBV5-1 and J usage is TRBJ1-1; TRBD1 matches 10 bases. The CDR3 covers 15 residues. The germline CDR1 and CDR2 sequences are SGHRS and YFSETQ. The V gene end was trimmed by 1 base and the J gene end by 3 bases; junction bases not matched to a gene: 3. The CDR3 DNA follows: TGCGCCAGCAGCTTGTTCGGACAGGGGGACACTGAAGCTTTCTCT. It specifies CASSLFGQGDTEAFS.

Concerning this clonotype: This clone may be a read error of a much larger clone one base away. The chain is built from TRBV6-4 and TRBJ2-3; a possible D gene is TRBD2 (6 bases). The germline CDR1 and CDR2 sequences are MRHNA and SNTAGT. The length of the CDR3 is 15 residues. CDR3 region: CASGEEGGAADTQYF. Here the CDR3 DNA reads TGTGCCAGCGGTGAGGAAGGAGGGGCAGCAGATACGCAGTATTTT.

The chain uses TRBV3-1 and TRBJ2-3; D not resolved. The CDR3 covers 16 residues. CDR1 is LGHDT and CDR2 is YNNKEL in the germline V gene (reference sequence). V shed 0 bases and J shed 4 bases, with 14 bases lying between them. The CDR3 region has the DNA TGTGCCAGCAGCCAAGATACCAACCATTTCCCAGATACGCAGTATTTT. Its translation: CASSQDTNHFPDTQYF.

To note about this clonotype: This likely traces to a read error, being one base from a far larger clone. The CDR3 DNA reads as TGTGCCAGCAGCCAAGGAGGGGATACGCGGTATTTT. Translated: CASSQGGDTRYF. This chain joins TRBV4-2 and TRBJ2-3; D may correspond to TRBD1 or TRBD2 (5 bases each). Looked up from germline, CDR1 is LGHNA and CDR2 is YNFKEQ. The CDR3 has 12 residues.

This clonotype was detected once. The rearrangement links TRBV2 to TRBJ2-6; 10 bases are a match to TRBD1. Germline V gene data show CDR1 as SNHLY and CDR2 as FYNNEI. J gave up 1 base and V 6 bases, and 6 bases lay outside the gene matches. This CDR3 has 17 amino acids. CDR3 amino acids: CASRRDRGSSGANVLTF. In DNA form, the CDR3 reads TGTGCCAGCAGAAGGGACAGGGGATCTTCTGGGGCCAACGTCCTGACTTTC. The full variable domain, rest sourced from reference TRBV2 and TRBJ2-6, is EPEVTQTPSHQVTQMGQEVILRCVPISNHLYFYWYRQILGQKVEFLVSFYNNEISEKSEIFDDQFSVERPDGSNFTLKIRSTKLEDSAMYFCASRRDRGSSGANVLTFGAGSRLTVL.

This sequence joins TRBV28 and TRBJ1-5, with TRBD1 as a possible D gene (5 bases). The ends were cut back, 5 bases at V and 2 bases at J, with 19 bases in the middle. Germline-derived CDR1 and CDR2 are MDHEN and SYDVKM. This CDR3 is 17 amino acids long. The CDR3 region is CASSTTWGPRGNQPQHF. For the CDR3, the DNA is TGTGCCAGCAGTACCACCTGGGGCCCGAGGGGCAATCAGCCCCAGCATTTT.

The chain is built from TRBV20-1 and TRBJ2-1; 10 nucleotides line up with TRBD2. V lost 6 bases and J lost 7; bases outside the gene matches: 12. Germline V gene lookup returns CDR1 DFQATT and CDR2 SNEGSKA (reference sequence). The CDR3 totals 15 residues. This CDR3 reads CSAIRASGGANEQFF. Here the CDR3 DNA reads TGCAGTGCGATACGAGCCAGCGGGGGGGCAAATGAGCAGTTCTTC.

This clonotype was seen a handful of times. The chain couples TRBV7-9 to TRBJ1-2; D is uncertain. The CDR3 spans 13 residues. The germline CDR1 and CDR2 sequences are SEHNR and FQNEAQ (reference sequence). V lost 6 bases, J lost 6 bases, and 14 bases lay in between. CDR3 residues: CASSVLGVDGYTF. CDR3 DNA sequence: TGTGCCAGCAGTGTACTCGGTGTGGATGGCTACACCTTC.

This clonotype was counted only a few times. This rearrangement joins TRBV4-3 to TRBJ2-1; TRBD2 matches 9 bases. The end of the DNA is better explained by TRBJ2-7, so the J call may be wrong. Germline V gene sequence: CDR1 LGHNA, CDR2 YSLEER. The CDR3 sequence is 15 residues long. The CDR3, as DNA: TGCGCCAGCAGCCAAATGGGACTTAGCGGGGGTGAGCAGTACTTC. It specifies CASSQMGLSGGEQYF.

This clonotype has only one observation. The rearrangement uses TRBV7-2 and TRBJ1-2; D uncertain. Germline assignment: CDR1 SGHTA and CDR2 FQGNSA. This CDR3 region has 15 residues. V lost 5 bases, J lost 4 bases, and 17 bases lay in between. The CDR3 DNA is TGTGCCAGCAGCCCCCACCCAGGCGGAGGCTATGGCTACACCTTC. Translation gives CASSPHPGGGYGYTF.

This chain uses TRBV18 with TRBJ1-2; 8 nucleotides match TRBD1. V shed 1 base, J shed 8 bases, and the junction held 9 bases outside the gene matches. Germline V gene data show CDR1 as KGHSH and CDR2 as LQKENI. The CDR3 has 15 amino acids. CDR3 protein: CASSPLQGASMGYTF. The CDR3 nucleotides read TGTGCCAGCTCACCACTGCAGGGGGCCTCAATGGGCTACACCTTC. Full variable domain (outside the CDR3, taken from reference TRBV18 and TRBJ1-2): NAGVMQNPRHLVRRRGQEARLRCSPMKGHSHVYWYRQLPEEGLKFMVYLQKENIIDESGMPKERFSAEFPKEGPSILRIQQVVRGDSAAYFCASSPLQGASMGYTFGSGTRLTVV.

This clonotype was counted a few times. CDR3 sequence: CSASHGLGVNQPQHF. CDR3 nucleotides: TGCAGTGCTAGCCACGGACTAGGGGTTAATCAGCCCCAGCATTTT. V gene TRBV20-1 combines with J gene TRBJ1-5; possible D gene TRBD1, 5 bases. Trimming cost V 3 bases and J 4 bases, with 16 bases left between them. This CDR3 is 15 amino acids long. Germline-derived CDR1 and CDR2 are DFQATT and SNEGSKA (reference sequence).

This clonotype was counted many times. V is TRBV27 and J is TRBJ2-7; 7 positions agree with TRBD1. Germline values: CDR1 MNHEY, CDR2 SMNVEV (reference sequence). Trimming at V came to 6 bases and at J to 0 bases, leaving 11 bases not matched to a gene. This CDR3 spans 16 amino acids. The DNA of the CDR3 is TGTGCCAGCAGGCCGCGACAGGGTACAAACTCCTACGAGCAGTACTTC. The encoded protein is CASRPRQGTNSYEQYF.

The gene calls are TRBV7-2 and TRBJ1-6, with TRBD1 matching 10 bases. This CDR3 region has 17 residues. Germline V gene lookup returns CDR1 SGHTA and CDR2 FQGNSA. V was pared by 5 bases and J by 4 bases, with 8 bases of the junction left unmatched. The CDR3 sequence is CASSPRDRGSYNSPLHF. The CDR3 DNA reads TGTGCCAGCAGCCCCCGGGACAGGGGATCTTATAATTCACCCCTCCACTTT.